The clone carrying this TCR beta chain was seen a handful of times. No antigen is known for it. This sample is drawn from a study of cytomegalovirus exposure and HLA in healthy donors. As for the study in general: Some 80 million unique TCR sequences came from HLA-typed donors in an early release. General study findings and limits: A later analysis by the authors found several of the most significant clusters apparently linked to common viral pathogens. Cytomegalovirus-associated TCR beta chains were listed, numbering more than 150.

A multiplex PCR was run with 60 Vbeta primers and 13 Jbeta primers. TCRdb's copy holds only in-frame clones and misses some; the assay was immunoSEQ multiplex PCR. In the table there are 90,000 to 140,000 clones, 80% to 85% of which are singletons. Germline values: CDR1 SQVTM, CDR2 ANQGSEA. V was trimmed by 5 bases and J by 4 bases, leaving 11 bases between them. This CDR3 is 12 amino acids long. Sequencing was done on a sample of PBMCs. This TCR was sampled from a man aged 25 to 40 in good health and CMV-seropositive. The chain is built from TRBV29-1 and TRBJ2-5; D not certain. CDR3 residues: CSVTTPGETQYF. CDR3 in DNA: TGCAGCGTTACTACCCCGGGAGAGACCCAGTACTTC.